Listed here are 12 T cell receptor beta chains from one sample, sequenced in a study of a mutant IDH1 vaccine in newly diagnosed glioma. No cognate antigen is known for these TCRs. Generated by immunoSEQ multiplex PCR, the TCRdb table keeps only in-frame clones and is missing some. The sample consists of fewer than 150,000 clones, 85% to 90% of them appearing once. Indicated time point: week 11, during vaccination. All doses held 300 ug of mutant IDH1 20-mer peptide, with topical imiquimod. The material was PBMCs, obtained from a glioma patient whose treatment included an IDH1 peptide vaccine. The receptor source for this set is a woman aged 45-65 years with glioma.

The chain carries TRBV15 and TRBJ1-2; D is perhaps TRBD1 (6 bases). Germline V gives CDR1 LNHNV, CDR2 YYDKDF (reference sequence). Trimming shortened V by 4 bases and J by 8 bases, and 11 bases separated the two germline ends. CDR3 length: 12 amino acids. The CDR3 region is CATSTGAEGYTF. Written as DNA, the CDR3 is TGTGCCACCAGCACGGGGGCGGAAGGCTACACCTTC.

This chain's CDR3 is CASSPQGVNTEAFF. The CDR3 DNA follows: TGTGCCAGCAGCCCCCAGGGGGTGAACACTGAAGCTTTCTTT. The chain links TRBV7-3 to TRBJ1-1; 7 bases map to TRBD1. Germline CDR1 SGHTA, CDR2 FQGTGA. V dropped 5 bases and J dropped 0; count of bases not matched to a gene: 3. This CDR3 has 14 amino acids. The full variable domain, with the rest looked up from reference TRBV7-3 and TRBJ1-1, is GAGVSQTPSNKVTEKGKYVELRCDPISGHTALYWYRQSLGQGPEFLIYFQGTGAADDSGLPNDRFFAVRPEGSVSTLKIQRTERGDSAVYLCASSPQGVNTEAFFGQGTRLTVV.

At least ten counts were recorded for this clone. This rearrangement joins TRBV7-9 to TRBJ1-2, with a weak D call TRBD1 (6 bases). V lost 3 bases and J 5 bases, leaving 13 bases between the germline ends. Germline V lookup: CDR1 SEHNR, CDR2 FQNEAQ (reference sequence). The length of the CDR3 is 14 residues. The DNA for the CDR3 is TGTGCCAGCAGCTTCCAGGCAGGGGTATATGGCTACACCTTC. Encoded protein: CASSFQAGVYGYTF.

The chain carries TRBV7-9 and TRBJ2-5, with 8 positions matching TRBD1. Germline V gives CDR1 SEHNR, CDR2 FQNEAQ (reference sequence). The V gene end was trimmed by 5 bases and the J gene end by 3 bases; junction bases not matched to a gene: 8. The CDR3 contains 15 residues. Written as DNA, the CDR3 is TGTGCCAGCAGCCCGAGGACAGGGACGGAAGAGACCCAGTACTTC. Its translation is CASSPRTGTEETQYF.

The J gene is TRBJ2-1, the V gene TRBV29-1; 14 nucleotides align to TRBD2. CDR1 is SQVTM and CDR2 is ANQGSEA in the germline V gene. The CDR3 loop spans 13 amino acids. V shed 7 bases, J shed 8 bases, and the junction held 4 bases outside the gene matches. The CDR3 coding sequence is TGCAGCGGGACTAGCGGGGGGCTCTATGAGCAGTTCTTC. Protein sequence: CSGTSGGLYEQFF.

The rearrangement uses TRBV19 and TRBJ1-2; the match to TRBD1 covers 7 bases. The germline V gene has CDR1 LNHDA and CDR2 SQIVND (reference sequence). V lost 3 bases, J lost 5 bases, and 9 bases stayed unmatched. The CDR3 length is 15 residues. CDR3: CASSIRTGEKYGYTF. The DNA of the CDR3 is TGTGCCAGTAGTATCCGCACAGGGGAGAAATATGGCTACACCTTC.

This rearrangement joins TRBV27 to TRBJ1-1; tentatively, D is TRBD1 (5 bases). The V gene's germline CDR1 is MNHEY and CDR2 SMNVEV (reference sequence). Trimming removed 2 bases at V and 3 bases at J, with 16 bases between. This CDR3 has 16 residues. The CDR3 region has the DNA TGTGCCAGCAGTTTAACTTCCCGCAGGGCTTACACTGAAGCTTTCTTT. Its protein product is CASSLTSRRAYTEAFF.

A word on this clone: One junction end disagrees with the germline gene, perhaps due to a read error. The chain's CDR3 is CASSSAGVLEQFF. In DNA form, the CDR3 reads TGTGCTAGCAGCTCGGCGGGAGTGTTGGAGCAGTTCTTC. This sequence joins TRBV7-7 and TRBJ2-1, with 7 bases identical to TRBD2. The CDR3 has 13 amino acids. The germline V gene has CDR1 SSHAT and CDR2 FNYEAQ (reference sequence).

In nucleotides, the CDR3 is TGCGCCAGCAGCCAAGGTCCGATACTAGTGAGCGATGAGCAGTTCTTC. As protein: CASSQGPILVSDEQFF. The chain employs TRBV4-1 and TRBJ2-1, with TRBD2 as a possible D gene (5 bases). The CDR3 is 16 amino acids. Germline CDR1 MGHRA, CDR2 YSYEKL. V was clipped by 1 base and J by 8 bases, with 18 bases between them.

This sequence joins TRBV28 and TRBJ1-5; weak D call: TRBD1 (5 bases). With 8 bases removed from V and 1 base from J, the gap between germline ends came to 15 bases. Per the germline V gene, CDR1 is MDHEN and CDR2 is SYDVKM. The CDR3 has 15 amino acids. The CDR3 spells CASRWGGRSNQPQHF. CDR3 DNA: TGTGCCAGCCGATGGGGGGGACGCAGCAATCAGCCCCAGCATTTT.

This rearrangement joins TRBV7-9 to TRBJ2-3, with 7 bases fitting TRBD2. Germline-derived CDR1 and CDR2 are SEHNR and FQNEAQ (reference sequence). V was pared by 5 bases and J by 0 bases, with 11 bases of the junction left unmatched. The CDR3 consists of 17 residues. The CDR3 spells CASSHPRASGSTDTQYF. The DNA for the CDR3 is TGTGCCAGCAGCCATCCCCGCGCTAGCGGTAGCACAGATACGCAGTATTTT.

The genes are TRBV12-5 and TRBJ2-1, with TRBD1 as a possible D gene (5 bases). Per the germline V gene, CDR1 is LGHNT and CDR2 is FRNRAP. The V end lost 0 bases, the J end lost 10 bases, and 7 bases lay between the germline ends. This CDR3 is 12 amino acids long. This CDR3 is CASGLVGAEQFF. DNA of the CDR3: TGTGCTAGTGGTTTGGTAGGGGCCGAGCAGTTCTTC.